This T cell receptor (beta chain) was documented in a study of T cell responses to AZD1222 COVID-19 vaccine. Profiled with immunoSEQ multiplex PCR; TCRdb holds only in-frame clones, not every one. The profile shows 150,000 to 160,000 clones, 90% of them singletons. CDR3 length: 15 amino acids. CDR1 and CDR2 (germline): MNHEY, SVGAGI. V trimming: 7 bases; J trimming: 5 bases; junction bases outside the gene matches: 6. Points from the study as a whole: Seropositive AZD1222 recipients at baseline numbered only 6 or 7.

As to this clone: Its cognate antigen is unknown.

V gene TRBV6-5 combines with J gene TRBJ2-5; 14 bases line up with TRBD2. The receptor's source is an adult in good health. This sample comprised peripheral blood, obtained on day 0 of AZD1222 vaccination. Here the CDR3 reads CASTRLAGGEETQYF. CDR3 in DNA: TGTGCCAGCACCCGACTAGCGGGAGGGGAGGAGACCCAGTACTTC.